This TCR beta chain was identified in a study of siplizumab effects on memory and regulatory T cells. Study conclusions and caveats: The diversity of naive T cells seemed greater than that of memory cells, and their alloresponse contribution seemed major. Versus under 35% in controls, the mappable alloreactive CD4+ clones averaged around 69% Treg-derived with siplizumab. Some alloreactive sequences were traceable to unstimulated CD4+ memory cells, and siplizumab significantly reduced them.

Germline V gene sequence: CDR1 MNHEY, CDR2 SVGAGI. The CDR3 covers 15 residues. The junction had 7 bases not matched to a gene; V was cut back by 4 bases and J by 1 base. In each sample, approximately 90,000 TCR templates were assayed. TCRdb keeps only in-frame clones here, not all; method: immunoSEQ multiplex PCR. This sample has roughly 80,000 clones, with about 91% found just once. Notes on this clone: The antigen remains undetermined.

Input material: Tregs sorted from blood. The chain recombines TRBV6-5 with TRBJ2-7, with 7 bases lining up with TRBD1. The receptor was isolated from a human donor in good health. The CDR3 region is CASSSPRGQSYEQYF. The CDR3 coding sequence is TGTGCCAGCAGTTCCCCTAGGGGGCAATCCTACGAGCAGTACTTC.